The 18 T cell receptor beta chains presented below share a single source sample, sequenced in a study of cytomegalovirus exposure and HLA in healthy donors. The assay was immunoSEQ multiplex PCR, and TCRdb's table has in-frame clones only and misses some. The sample includes roughly 120,000 clones, roughly nine tenths of them seen just once. The sample comprised PBMCs. Receptors originate from a young man in good health and CMV-seropositive.

The CDR3 nucleotides read TGTGCCAGCTCACTTAACCGGGGGGTCTCGGGGCAAAATGAGCAGTTCTTC. Its protein product is CASSLNRGVSGQNEQFF. This chain uses TRBV18 with TRBJ2-1, with TRBD2 matching over 7 bases. This CDR3 contains 17 residues. Germline lookup yields CDR1 KGHSH and CDR2 LQKENI. Unmatched junction bases numbered 16, after V lost 4 bases and J lost 7 bases. Drawing the rest from reference TRBV18 and TRBJ2-1, the complete variable domain is NAGVMQNPRHLVRRRGQEARLRCSPMKGHSHVYWYRQLPEEGLKFMVYLQKENIIDESGMPKERFSAEFPKEGPSILRIQQVVRGDSAAYFCASSLNRGVSGQNEQFFGPGTRLTVL.

The chain has TRBV6-5 and TRBJ2-5; D gene ambiguous. Trimming took off 2 bases at V and 4 bases at J, with 8 bases between the two ends. The CDR3 covers 13 residues. In germline, CDR1 is MNHEY, CDR2 SVGAGI. CDR3 protein: CASSYRLGETQYF. DNA of the CDR3: TGTGCCAGCAGTTACCGACTCGGAGAGACCCAGTACTTC.

V and J are TRBV2 and TRBJ1-1; D remains unclear. The CDR3 spans 13 residues. Trimming shortened V by 4 bases and J by 1 base, and 7 bases separated the two germline ends. Per germline, CDR1 SNHLY and CDR2 FYNNEI. CDR3 coding DNA: TGTGCCAGCAGTGCTGGCAGGAACACTGAAGCTTTCTTT. As protein: CASSAGRNTEAFF.

This clone was found once. The rearrangement uses TRBV15 and TRBJ2-3; 9 bases are a match to TRBD2. CDR3 length: 18 amino acids. The junction had 13 bases not matched to a gene; V was cut back by 1 base and J by 5 bases. Germline-derived CDR1 and CDR2 are LNHNV and YYDKDF (reference sequence). The CDR3 here is CATSRGYQPSTSGDTQYF. The CDR3 DNA reads TGTGCCACCAGCAGAGGCTACCAACCTTCGACTAGCGGAGATACGCAGTATTTT.

V gene TRBV5-4 combines with J gene TRBJ1-2, with 8 bases matching TRBD1. Germline CDR1 reads SGHNT; CDR2 reads YYREEE (reference sequence). The CDR3 runs to 13 residues. Losses at the gene ends were 4 bases for V and 7 bases for J; bases not matched to a gene: 6. Written as DNA, the CDR3 is TGTGCCAGCAGCGGCCAGGGGGCGGGTGGCTACACCTTC. Residues: CASSGQGAGGYTF.

The V and J genes are TRBV27 and TRBJ1-3; D is ambiguous. Germline lookup yields CDR1 MNHEY and CDR2 SMNVEV (reference sequence). This CDR3 has 13 residues. V was trimmed by 2 bases and J by 4 bases, leaving 6 bases between them. The CDR3 bases are TGTGCCAGCAGTTTACAGGCCGGAAACACCATATATTTT. This translates into CASSLQAGNTIYF.

The chain is built from TRBV7-6 and TRBJ2-5; a possible D gene is TRBD1 (6 bases). CDR1 is SGHVS, CDR2 FNYEAQ, per germline. The V end lost 5 bases, the J end lost 2 bases, and 15 bases lay between the germline ends. The CDR3 totals 15 residues. Here the CDR3 DNA reads TGTGCCAGCAGCCACCCAGGGGATATGCAAGAGACCCAGTACTTC. This codes for CASSHPGDMQETQYF.

The chain links TRBV9 to TRBJ1-1; D might be TRBD1 (5 bases). Germline-derived CDR1 and CDR2 are SGDLS and YYNGEE. V was pared by 3 bases and J by 0 bases, with 9 bases between. The CDR3 is made up of 14 amino acids. The CDR3 loop is CASSADSMNTEAFF. The CDR3 DNA reads as TGTGCCAGCAGCGCAGACAGTATGAACACTGAAGCTTTCTTT.

The V call is TRBV5-1, the J call TRBJ2-7, with D perhaps TRBD2 (5 bases). Deletions cut 0 bases from V and 3 bases from J, with 13 bases between. Germline CDR1 SGHRS, CDR2 YFSETQ. The CDR3 length is 15 residues. CDR3 sequence (DNA): TGCGCCAGCAGCTTGGCCAACCGGGAATTCTACGAGCAGTACTTC. Translation gives CASSLANREFYEQYF.

The J gene is TRBJ1-2, the V gene TRBV7-9, with 7 bases lining up with TRBD1. Germline CDR1 SEHNR, CDR2 FQNEAQ (reference sequence). The CDR3 has 14 amino acids. J was trimmed by 8 bases and V by 4 bases; bases with no gene match: 10. The CDR3 DNA follows: TGTGCCAGCAGCTCGGGGTCAGGGGGAGCAGGCTACACCTTC. The encoded protein is CASSSGSGGAGYTF.

The V and J genes are TRBV19 and TRBJ2-2, with TRBD1 identical over 8 bases. The CDR3 has 18 residues. The ends lost 6 bases at V and 1 base at J; junction bases unmatched: 13. Looked up from germline, CDR1 is LNHDA and CDR2 is SQIVND (reference sequence). The CDR3 DNA reads as TGTGCCAGTAGGTGGGGCAGGGGGCCAGTTGGGAACACCGGGGAGCTGTTTTTT. Residues: CASRWGRGPVGNTGELFF.

This chain links TRBV5-8 with TRBJ2-5; tentatively, D is TRBD1 (5 bases). Trimming left V 0 bases short and J 3 bases short, with 6 bases between. The germline V gene encodes CDR1 SGHTS and CDR2 YDEGEE. The CDR3 totals 13 residues. The CDR3: CASSLDRKETQYF. The DNA for the CDR3 is TGTGCCAGCAGCTTGGACAGGAAAGAGACCCAGTACTTC.

The V and J genes are TRBV27 and TRBJ2-7; 7 nucleotides agree with TRBD1. CDR1 MNHEY and CDR2 SMNVEV come from the germline V gene (reference sequence). The J segment lost 0 bases and the V segment lost 6 bases, leaving 8 bases of the junction unmatched. CDR3 length equals 15 residues. For the CDR3, the DNA is TGTGCCAGCAGACGTACAGGGGTTGACTCCTACGAGCAGTACTTC. Its translation is CASRRTGVDSYEQYF.

The gene calls are TRBV27 and TRBJ2-7, with D possibly TRBD1 on 5 matching bases. V gave up 5 bases and J gave up 4 bases, with 12 bases separating them. The germline V gene has CDR1 MNHEY and CDR2 SMNVEV (reference sequence). CDR3 length: 13 amino acids. In DNA, the CDR3 is TGTGCCAGCAGTGAAGACAGATCATACGAGCAGTACTTC. This gives the protein CASSEDRSYEQYF.

This clone was found once. This chain's CDR3 is CASSPGDRGTGNTIYF. The DNA for the CDR3 is TGTGCCAGCTCACCAGGAGACAGGGGAACTGGAAACACCATATATTTT. J is TRBJ1-3 and V is TRBV18, with 8 bases that match TRBD1. The germline V gene encodes CDR1 KGHSH and CDR2 LQKENI. V shed 2 bases, J shed 2 bases, and the junction held 5 bases outside the gene matches. CDR3 length: 16 residues.

This chain links TRBV30 with TRBJ1-4; D is ambiguous. CDR1 is GTSNPN and CDR2 is SVGIG in the germline V gene (reference sequence). This CDR3 contains 14 residues. Trimming removed 0 bases at V and 8 bases at J, with 13 bases between. The CDR3 sequence is CAWSVPGSYEKLFF. In DNA form, the CDR3 reads TGTGCCTGGAGTGTACCGGGTAGTTACGAAAAACTGTTTTTT.

The chain couples TRBV27 to TRBJ1-1; 7 bases are shared with TRBD1. CDR1 is MNHEY, CDR2 SMNVEV, per germline (reference sequence). The CDR3 sequence is 18 residues long. Losses at the gene ends were 0 bases for V and 7 bases for J; bases not matched to a gene: 17. CDR3 region: CASSLSPRQQGREGEAFF. In DNA form, the CDR3 reads TGTGCCAGCAGTTTATCGCCGAGACAACAGGGGCGCGAAGGTGAAGCTTTCTTT.

V and J are TRBV18 and TRBJ2-1; 8 nucleotides agree with TRBD1. V shed 5 bases and J 6 bases; nucleotides not matched to a gene: 12. Per the germline V gene, CDR1 is KGHSH and CDR2 is LQKENI. The CDR3 is 16 residues long. The CDR3 DNA reads TGTGCCAGCTCATCGGGTGGACAGGGAGTCAGCAATGAGCAGTTCTTC. Translating gives CASSSGGQGVSNEQFF.